These T cell receptor delta chains were read from a single sample in a study of γδ T cells in repeated Plasmodium falciparum infection. TCRdb called clones anew from the multiplex PCR reads with CATT. The sample holds roughly 86,000 delta-chain clones, roughly 1.4% seen once. The specimen was gamma-delta T cells from blood. These receptors came from a pool of human donors (malaria-infected and uninfected, not separated). CDR3s include the opening cysteine and the closing phenylalanine or tryptophan. D genes are given only for firm matches. Clone size is given for some rows only: seen once, a few or many times, or a class if the clone is expanded.

D,J,length,V,size,CDR3,DNA
-,TRDJ1,12,TRDV1,many,CALGGKGDKLIF,TGTGCTCTTGGGGGAAAGGGCGATAAACTCATCTTT
-,TRDJ1,17,TRDV2,many,CACDKGTSSLNTDKLIF,TGTGCCTGTGACAAAGGGACAAGCAGCCTTAACACCGATAAACTCATCTTT
-,TRDJ1,22,TRDV1,many,CALGEISYIRTGPPLTDQKLIF,TGTGCTCTTGGGGAAATATCCTACATCCGTACTGGGCCGCCTCTCACGGATCAAAAACTCATCTTT
TRDD3,TRDJ1,24,TRDV1,many,CALGAPTLPKSPYWGILYTDKLIF,TGTGCTCTTGGGGCTCCAACCCTTCCTAAGTCACCCTACTGGGGGATACTCTACACCGATAAACTCATCTTT
-,TRDJ1,16,TRDV1,many,CALGDSLSRPTDKLIF,TGTGCTCTTGGGGACTCTCTTTCCCGGCCGACCGATAAACTCATCTTT
-,TRDJ1,19,TRDV1,many,CALGEYYYAGGRRADKLIF,TGTGCTCTTGGGGAATATTACTACGCCGGGGGGCGCCGGGCCGATAAACTCATCTTT
TRDD3,TRDJ1,25,TRDV2,many,CACDTVFPTGPHSSGGLGDTDKLIF,TGTGCCTGTGACACCGTTTTCCCTACCGGCCCTCACTCCTCTGGGGGATTAGGGGACACCGATAAACTCATCTTT
TRDD3,TRDJ1,16,TRDV1,many,CALMSAYWGIPDKLIF,TGTGCTCTTATGAGTGCCTACTGGGGGATTCCCGATAAACTCATCTTT
TRDD3,TRDJ1,23,TRDV1,-,CALGELGYSFFGGYIWGGDKLIF,TGTGCTCTTGGGGAACTAGGGTACAGTTTCTTCGGGGGATATATTTGGGGTGGCGATAAACTCATCTTT
TRDD2,TRDJ2,18,TRDV1,many,CALGGILPGLPLTAQLFF,TGTGCTCTTGGGGGCATCCTTCCTGGGTTGCCTTTGACAGCACAACTCTTCTTT
TRDD3,TRDJ1,24,TRDV1,many,CALGTPAFLRSTGGYGKYTDKLIF,TGTGCTCTTGGGACTCCGGCCTTCCTACGTAGTACTGGGGGATACGGAAAGTACACCGATAAACTCATCTTT